The rows below give T cell receptor beta chains drawn from one sample of a study of beta chain features in type 1 diabetes. Clones were read by immunoSEQ multiplex PCR, and TCRdb kept only the in-frame ones, dropping some. The sample holds approximately 360,000 clones, 10% to 15% seen once. The sequencing sample was made of naive CD4+ T cells from blood. The receptors stem from a woman younger than 35 with type 1 diabetes. The CDR3 runs from the conserved cysteine through the conserved F or W. A D gene is named only where the DNA matches it firmly. The size entry is marked missing in some rows and otherwise reads once, few, many or a size class.

>TRBJ2-2|TRBD2|NA|TRBV7-2
CASSLWGTSGSGGELFF
TGTGCCAGCAGCTTATGGGGGACTAGCGGGAGTGGCGGGGAGCTGTTTTTT
>TRBJ2-2|NA|NA|TRBV7-2
CASSQQETGELFF
TGTGCCAGCAGTCAACAGGAGACCGGGGAGCTGTTTTTT
>TRBJ2-5|TRBD1|few|TRBV9
CASSASTGGQETQYF
TGTGCCAGCAGCGCGTCGACAGGGGGTCAAGAGACCCAGTACTTC
>TRBJ2-1|NA|NA|TRBV5-6
CASSLQNRNSGEQFF
TGTGCCAGCAGCTTGCAAAACAGGAATAGCGGTGAGCAGTTCTTC
>TRBJ1-5|NA|few|TRBV9
CASSLGEGGNNQPQHF
TGTGCCAGCAGCCTGGGGGAGGGCGGAAACAATCAGCCCCAGCATTTT
>TRBJ2-7|NA|NA|TRBV4-3
CASSQAPGSSDYEQYF
TGCGCCAGCAGCCAAGCCCCCGGGTCCTCCGACTACGAGCAGTACTTC
>TRBJ2-7|NA|NA|TRBV7-9
CASSPPAGAEQYF
TGTGCCAGCAGCCCCCCGGCCGGAGCCGAGCAGTACTTC
>TRBJ2-1|TRBD1|NA|TRBV5-6
CASSLLGTGSYNEQFF
TGTGCCAGCAGCTTGCTGGGGACAGGGTCCTACAATGAGCAGTTCTTC
>TRBJ2-1|TRBD1|NA|TRBV29-1
CSGGQGGNEQFF
TGCAGCGGGGGACAGGGGGGCAATGAGCAGTTCTTC
>TRBJ1-5|NA|few|TRBV7-9
CASSQGGHANQPQHF
TGTGCCAGCAGCCAAGGGGGTCATGCAAATCAACCCCAGCATTTT
>TRBJ2-4|NA|NA|TRBV10-3
CAISESTHEGNIQYF
TGTGCCATCAGTGAGTCGACACACGAGGGAAACATTCAGTACTTC
>TRBJ2-5|NA|NA|TRBV7-9
CASTSQRGIQETQYF
TGTGCCAGCACCTCCCAACGGGGGATTCAAGAGACCCAGTACTTC
>TRBJ2-2|NA|NA|TRBV9
CASSRWATNTGELFF
TGTGCCAGCAGTCGGTGGGCTACGAACACCGGGGAGCTGTTTTTT
>TRBJ1-5|TRBD1|few|TRBV6-5
CASGTGHQPQHF
TGTGCCAGCGGGACAGGCCATCAGCCCCAGCATTTT
>TRBJ1-1|TRBD1|NA|TRBV7-8
CASSLAGTAEAFF
TGTGCCAGCAGCTTAGCTGGGACAGCTGAAGCTTTCTTT
>TRBJ1-2|TRBD1|NA|TRBV4-2
CASSQDRTNYGYTF
TGTGCCAGCAGCCAGGACAGGACTAACTATGGCTACACCTTC
>TRBJ2-7|TRBD1|NA|TRBV29-1
CSVGPTGGVYEQYF
TGCAGCGTTGGCCCGACAGGGGGGGTCTACGAGCAGTACTTC
>TRBJ2-1|TRBD2|NA|TRBV9
CASSVSPPGLAGVEQFF
TGTGCCAGCAGCGTCTCACCCCCGGGACTAGCGGGAGTAGAGCAGTTCTTC
>TRBJ2-5|TRBD2|few|TRBV9
CASSAPGLGGVETQYF
TGTGCCAGCAGCGCACCGGGACTAGGGGGGGTTGAGACCCAGTACTTC
>TRBJ2-7|TRBD1|few|TRBV5-1
CASSMGQGAEEQYF
TGCGCCAGCAGCATGGGACAGGGGGCGGAAGAGCAGTACTTC
>TRBJ2-5|NA|NA|TRBV5-4
CASSFRGAGRETQYF
TGTGCCAGCAGCTTCCGCGGCGCGGGAAGGGAGACCCAGTACTTC
>TRBJ2-7|TRBD1|few|TRBV15
CATSRGQGAPYEQYF
TGTGCCACCAGCAGAGGACAGGGGGCCCCATACGAGCAGTACTTC
>TRBJ2-1|NA|NA|TRBV7-8
CASSRGAGSEFF
TGTGCCAGCAGCCGGGGTGCGGGATCGGAGTTCTTC
>TRBJ1-1|NA|NA|TRBV6-1
CASSDRDNTEAFF
TGTGCCAGCAGTGACCGGGATAACACTGAAGCTTTCTTT